One sample yielded the 30 T cell receptor beta chains listed below, sequenced in a study of T cell responses to AZD1222 COVID-19 vaccine. The protocol was immunoSEQ multiplex PCR, while the TCRdb copy is restricted to in-frame clones and leaves out a portion. The sample has approximately 120,000 clones, more than 70% seen once. The specimen comprised peripheral blood, sampled on day 0 of AZD1222 vaccination. These receptor sequences come from an adult in good health.

The CDR3 loop reads CASSPTPSGGINNEQFF. CDR3 nucleotide sequence: TGTGCCAGCAGCCCTACCCCCAGCGGGGGGATTAACAATGAGCAGTTCTTC. The rearrangement uses TRBV28 and TRBJ2-1; TRBD2 agrees at 9 bases. CDR3 length: 17 residues. Germline CDR1 reads MDHEN; CDR2 reads SYDVKM. Trimming removed 6 bases from V and 5 bases from J; junction bases left unmatched: 14.

The rearrangement uses TRBV12-3 or TRBV12-4 and TRBJ1-2; no reliable D call. This CDR3 comprises 11 residues. V was cut by 5 bases and J by 5 bases, with 6 bases left in between. CDR3 region: CASSHGYGYTF. The CDR3 region has the DNA TGTGCCAGCAGTCACGGGTATGGCTACACCTTC.

The rearrangement links TRBV3-1 (or the pseudogene TRBV3-2) to TRBJ1-3; D possibly corresponds to TRBD1 (6 bases). The germline V gene encodes CDR1 LGHDT and CDR2 YNNKEL (reference sequence). There are 12 residues in the CDR3. Trimming removed 3 bases from V and 7 bases from J, with 7 bases in between. The CDR3 loop is CASSQGANTIYF. CDR3 in DNA: TGTGCCAGCAGCCAGGGGGCCAACACCATATATTTT.

This clone was seen once. The rearrangement uses TRBV6-2 or TRBV6-3 and TRBJ1-1; TRBD1 matches 9 bases. V lost 6 bases and J lost 8; bases outside the gene matches: 13. Germline CDR1 MNHEY, CDR2 SVGEGT. The CDR3 loop spans 15 amino acids. CDR3 protein: CASSHQPMDRGEAFF. In nucleotides, the CDR3 is TGTGCCAGCAGCCACCAGCCCATGGACAGGGGAGAAGCTTTCTTT.

V gene TRBV30 combines with J gene TRBJ2-7; either TRBD1 or TRBD2 may fit D (5 bases each). From germline, CDR1 is GTSNPN and CDR2 SVGIG (reference sequence). V was pared by 2 bases and J by 2 bases, with 10 bases between. This CDR3 spans 13 amino acids. CDR3 coding DNA: TGTGCCTGGAGTCCCCGGGGCACCTACGAGCAGTACGTC. It encodes CAWSPRGTYEQYV.

The rearrangement joins TRBV3-1 (or the pseudogene TRBV3-2) to TRBJ2-1, with 8 nucleotides matching TRBD2. The V gene's germline CDR1 is LGHDT and CDR2 YNNKEL (reference sequence). Trimming at V came to 6 bases and at J to 10 bases, leaving 14 bases not matched to a gene. This CDR3 region has 15 residues. The CDR3 DNA follows: TGTGCCAGCAGTCTCCCCAGCGGGAGTCATGAAGAGCAGTTCTTC. Protein: CASSLPSGSHEEQFF.

The chain employs TRBV9 and TRBJ2-7, with D tentatively TRBD2 (7 bases). V dropped 3 bases and J dropped 3 bases, with 16 bases sitting between them. CDR1 and CDR2 from the germline V gene are SGDLS and YYNGEE. This CDR3 spans 15 amino acids. The CDR3 nucleotides read TGTGCCAGCAGCGCAAGAGGGGGGGTAGGCTACGAGCAGTACTTC. Translated: CASSARGGVGYEQYF.

Only one count was recorded for this clone. The chain uses TRBV11-3 and TRBJ1-6; 9 bases fit TRBD1. Trimming cost V 5 bases and J 5 bases; bases outside gene matches: 4. Looked up from germline, CDR1 is SGHNT and CDR2 is YENEEA. This CDR3 is built from 15 residues. As DNA, the CDR3 is TGTGCCAGCAGCGAGCGGACAGGGGATAATTCACCCCTCCACTTT. It specifies CASSERTGDNSPLHF.

This clone was found once. This chain uses TRBV6-5 with TRBJ2-1; 8 bases map to TRBD2. CDR1 MNHEY and CDR2 SVGAGI come from the germline V gene. V dropped 1 base and J dropped 10; count of bases not matched to a gene: 3. The CDR3 covers 13 residues. The CDR3 DNA follows: TGTGCCAGCAGTTACTTTACTAGCGGCGAGCAGTTCTTC. Protein: CASSYFTSGEQFF.

The rearrangement links TRBV4-2 to TRBJ2-2; D gene ambiguous. Trimming stripped 4 bases from V and 5 bases from J, with 2 bases between. Germline-derived CDR1 and CDR2 are LGHNA and YNFKEQ. The CDR3 covers 11 residues. In DNA, the CDR3 is TGTGCCAGCAGCCGTACCGGGGAGCTGTTTTTT. Encoded protein: CASSRTGELFF.

This sequence joins TRBV7-2 and TRBJ1-3; no definite D call. Germline CDR1 and CDR2: SGHTA and FQGNSA. This CDR3 is 11 amino acids long. Trimming pared 2 bases from V and 8 bases from J, leaving 4 bases between. The CDR3 region is CASSLSYTIYF. The CDR3 DNA is TGTGCCAGCAGCTTATCGTACACCATATATTTT.

The count of this clone is one. V and J are TRBV5-1 and TRBJ2-7; possibly TRBD1 for D (7 bases). From germline, CDR1 is SGHRS and CDR2 YFSETQ. This CDR3 is 14 amino acids long. V was shortened by 2 bases and J by 6 bases, with 15 bases between the two germline ends. CDR3 sequence reads: CASSFRGVAGEQYF. CDR3 nucleotides: TGCGCCAGCAGCTTCAGGGGGGTGGCTGGCGAGCAGTACTTC.

This clone was recorded once. This chain uses TRBV7-2 with TRBJ1-2; D not resolved. Germline CDR1 SGHTA, CDR2 FQGNSA. Trimming shortened V by 2 bases and J by 8 bases, and 21 bases separated the two germline ends. The CDR3 loop spans 16 amino acids. The DNA of the CDR3 is TGTGCCAGCAGCTTAATGTGGGTAGCAAGATCGGGGGGCTACACCTTC. Protein product: CASSLMWVARSGGYTF.

This clone was seen once. V is TRBV11-3 and J is TRBJ2-1; D uncertain. The CDR3 extends over 16 amino acids. From germline, CDR1 is SGHNT and CDR2 YENEEA. Trimming removed 4 bases from V and 6 bases from J, with 19 bases in between. The CDR3 coding sequence is TGTGCCAGCAGCTCCAAGACCCCGATTTTATCCAATGAGCAGTTCTTC. Its protein is CASSSKTPILSNEQFF.

This clone has a single count. This rearrangement joins TRBV7-9 to TRBJ2-1, with 13 nucleotides matching TRBD2. CDR1 is SEHNR, CDR2 FQNEAQ, per germline (reference sequence). This CDR3 comprises 16 residues. The junction had 10 bases not matched to a gene; V was cut back by 5 bases and J by 9 bases. The DNA for the CDR3 is TGTGCCAGCAGCATGACTAGCGGGAGGCCAGGAGGTGAGCAGTTCTTC. Translated: CASSMTSGRPGGEQFF.

The chain uses TRBV19 and TRBJ2-3, with 7 nucleotides matching TRBD1. Germline-derived CDR1 and CDR2 are LNHDA and SQIVND (reference sequence). The ends lost 8 bases at V and 4 bases at J; junction bases unmatched: 9. The CDR3 is made up of 14 amino acids. The CDR3 loop is CASSVQGVADTQYF. The CDR3 bases are TGTGCCAGTTCGGTGCAGGGGGTGGCAGATACGCAGTATTTT.

The chain is built from TRBV12-3 or TRBV12-4 and TRBJ1-1; D perhaps matches TRBD1 (6 bases). Between the trimmed V and J ends, which lost 6 bases and 6 bases, there was a span of 14 bases. The CDR3 has 13 residues. CDR3 residues: CASSLRYRAEAFF. The DNA of the CDR3 is TGTGCCAGCAGCCTTCGGTACAGGGCTGAAGCTTTCTTT.

The chain is built from TRBV6-5 and TRBJ1-1; no definite D call. Germline lookup yields CDR1 MNHEY and CDR2 SVGAGI. The CDR3 spans 15 residues. Trimming removed 6 bases at V and 5 bases at J, with 19 bases between. DNA for the CDR3: TGTGCCAGCAGGCGACCTGGACGGCGGAGGACTGAAGCTTTCTTT. Encoded protein: CASRRPGRRRTEAFF.

The chain combines TRBV3-1 (or the pseudogene TRBV3-2) with TRBJ2-3; 11 bases are shared with TRBD2. The CDR3 covers 15 residues. Losses at the gene ends were 4 bases for V and 4 bases for J; bases not matched to a gene: 4. Per the germline V gene, CDR1 is LGHDT and CDR2 is YNNKEL (reference sequence). Here the CDR3 reads CASSLAGGKADTQYF. The CDR3 bases are TGTGCCAGCAGCCTAGCGGGAGGGAAGGCAGATACGCAGTATTTT.

About this clone: Compared with germline, one end of the junction differs, possibly owing to a read error. The chain recombines TRBV5-1 with TRBJ2-3, with 11 nucleotides matching TRBD2. This CDR3 contains 16 residues. Germline assignment: CDR1 SGHRS and CDR2 YFSETQ. CDR3 sequence: CASSSGLAESTDAQYF. The CDR3 coding sequence is TGCGCCAGCAGCTCGGGACTAGCGGAGAGCACAGATGCGCAGTATTTT.

The V and J genes are TRBV6-5 and TRBJ2-2, with 8 positions matching TRBD1. The CDR3 spans 14 residues. Germline V lookup: CDR1 MNHEY, CDR2 SVGAGI. Germline trimming cut 6 bases from V and 7 bases from J; bases unmatched to any gene: 7. The CDR3: CASRLDRADGELFF. The CDR3 coding sequence is TGTGCCAGCAGGTTGGACAGGGCTGACGGGGAGCTGTTTTTT.

The chain links TRBV11-2 to TRBJ2-1; D is possibly TRBD1 (5 bases). Germline V CDR1 and CDR2: SGHAT, FQNNGV. V lost 3 bases, J lost 0 bases, and 9 bases lay in between. This CDR3 has 15 residues. For the CDR3, the DNA is TGTGCCAGCAGCTTCCACAGGTTCTCCTACAATGAGCAGTTCTTC. Its protein product is CASSFHRFSYNEQFF.

The chain couples TRBV5-1 to TRBJ2-1; 10 positions agree with TRBD2. The V segment lost 0 bases and the J segment 2 bases; nucleotides outside the gene matches: 2. CDR1 SGHRS and CDR2 YFSETQ come from the germline V gene. This CDR3 region has 16 residues. The CDR3 DNA reads as TGCGCCAGCAGCTTGGGGCTAGCGGGAGCCTACAATGAGCAGTTCTTC. Its translation is CASSLGLAGAYNEQFF.

V and J are TRBV27 and TRBJ2-1; D perhaps matches TRBD1 (6 bases). The CDR3 runs 15 residues. V shed 6 bases and J shed 2 bases, with 14 bases lying between them. The V gene's germline CDR1 is MNHEY and CDR2 SMNVEV (reference sequence). CDR3 sequence: CASRPTGLTYNEQFF. The CDR3 nucleotides read TGTGCCAGCAGACCCACAGGGTTAACCTACAATGAGCAGTTCTTC.

The chain joins TRBV18 to TRBJ1-1; D is unresolved. CDR1 and CDR2 from the germline V gene are KGHSH and LQKENI. The CDR3 runs to 14 residues. V lost 3 bases to trimming and J lost 1 base, with 9 bases between them. The CDR3 nucleotides are TGTGCCAGCTCACCCTACATGGGGAACACTGAAGCTTTCTTT. Its protein is CASSPYMGNTEAFF. The full variable domain, completed using reference TRBV18 and TRBJ1-1, is NAGVMQNPRHLVRRRGQEARLRCSPMKGHSHVYWYRQLPEEGLKFMVYLQKENIIDESGMPKERFSAEFPKEGPSILRIQQVVRGDSAAYFCASSPYMGNTEAFFGQGTRLTVV.

This chain joins TRBV25-1 and TRBJ1-3; D call uncertain. The CDR3 covers 14 residues. Trimming took off 6 bases at V and 3 bases at J, with 12 bases between the two ends. Germline V gene sequence: CDR1 MGHDK, CDR2 SYGVNS. CDR3 in DNA: TGTGCCAGCAGACTGTCCGGAGGTGGAAACACCATATATTTT. Protein product: CASRLSGGGNTIYF.

The rearrangement joins TRBV11-3 to TRBJ1-1; the D is unclear. V lost 7 bases, J lost 4 bases, and 13 bases lay in between. Germline V gives CDR1 SGHNT, CDR2 YENEEA. The CDR3 sequence is 13 residues long. The DNA for the CDR3 is TGTGCCAGCACCACCCGCGGAAGCACTGAAGCTTTCTTT. It is translated as CASTTRGSTEAFF.

This clone was seen a single time. The chain carries TRBV19 and TRBJ1-4; D is unclear. Trimming cost V 4 bases and J 8 bases, with 14 bases left between them. Looked up from germline, CDR1 is LNHDA and CDR2 is SQIVND (reference sequence). The CDR3 is 14 amino acids. CDR3 region: CASSKIGPREKLFF. The CDR3 coding sequence is TGTGCCAGTAGTAAAATAGGGCCTCGGGAAAAACTGTTTTTT.

This chain connects TRBV18 to TRBJ2-3; TRBD2 matches at 10 bases. Germline CDR1 is KGHSH and CDR2 is LQKENI. CDR3 length equals 16 residues. The J segment lost 0 bases and the V segment lost 3 bases, leaving 3 bases of the junction unmatched. DNA of the CDR3: TGTGCCAGCTCACCCCTAGCGGGGGAAAGCACAGATACGCAGTATTTT. Translation: CASSPLAGESTDTQYF.

The V gene is TRBV7-9, the J gene TRBJ1-1; 8 nucleotides match TRBD1. The CDR3 runs 16 residues. V gave up 5 bases and J gave up 4 bases; unmatched junction bases: 12. Per the germline V gene, CDR1 is SEHNR and CDR2 is FQNEAQ (reference sequence). The CDR3 spells CASSPRPTGDITEAFF. The CDR3 DNA reads as TGTGCCAGCAGCCCCCGTCCGACAGGGGATATCACTGAAGCTTTCTTT. Variable domain in full (rest from reference TRBV7-9 and TRBJ1-1): DTGVSQNPRHKITKRGQNVTFRCDPISEHNRLYWYRQTLGQGPEFLTYFQNEAQLEKSRLLSDRFSAERPKGSFSTLEIQRTEQGDSAMYLCASSPRPTGDITEAFFGQGTRLTVV.